A selection of T cell receptor beta chains follows, all from one sample in a study of Graves' ophthalmopathy and Graves' hyperthyroidism. In TCRdb, the multiplex PCR reads were re-called with MiXCR into one record per CDR3 protein. The repertoire holds 150,000 to 200,000 distinct CDR3 sequences, roughly two fifths seen once, with roughly 5.8% in the top ten. Sequencing input: peripheral blood. The source of these receptors is a woman aged 40 to 50 with Graves' ophthalmopathy. Both conserved end residues are part of each CDR3. Fields, in order: J gene, D gene, clone size, V gene, CDR3 protein, CDR3 DNA. A D gene is named only where the DNA matches it firmly. Clone sizes are given selectively: once, few, many, or a class where the clone is expanded.

j_gene: TRBJ2-7; d_gene: TRBD2; abundance: -; v_gene: TRBV6-2/TRBV6-3; CDR3aa: CASRPGLARYEQYF; CDR3nt: TGTGCCAGCAGACCGGGACTAGCGCGTTACGAGCAGTACTTC
j_gene: TRBJ2-7; d_gene: TRBD2; abundance: -; v_gene: TRBV28; CDR3aa: CASSPEREGREQYF; CDR3nt: TGTGCCAGCAGCCCAGAGCGGGAGGGACGCGAGCAGTACTTC
j_gene: TRBJ1-3; d_gene: -; abundance: many; v_gene: TRBV6-1; CDR3aa: CASSERQAFSGNTIYF; CDR3nt: TGTGCCAGCAGTGAACGACAGGCGTTCTCTGGAAACACCATATATTTT
j_gene: TRBJ1-3; d_gene: -; abundance: -; v_gene: TRBV11-2; CDR3aa: CASSPGPGASGNTIYF; CDR3nt: TGTGCCAGCAGCCCCGGCCCCGGCGCCTCTGGAAACACCATATATTTT
j_gene: TRBJ2-2; d_gene: TRBD1; abundance: -; v_gene: TRBV12-3/TRBV12-4; CDR3aa: CASSFGTGAGELFF; CDR3nt: TGTGCCAGCAGTTTTGGGACAGGGGCCGGGGAGCTGTTTTTT
j_gene: TRBJ1-2; d_gene: TRBD1; abundance: many; v_gene: TRBV12-3/TRBV12-4; CDR3aa: CASSSGGGGYTF; CDR3nt: TGTGCCAGCAGTTCAGGGGGGGGTGGCTACACCTTC
j_gene: TRBJ2-5; d_gene: -; abundance: many; v_gene: TRBV13; CDR3aa: CASSSARQETQYF; CDR3nt: TGTGCCAGCAGCTCCGCCCGTCAAGAGACCCAGTACTTC
j_gene: TRBJ1-2; d_gene: -; abundance: few; v_gene: TRBV6-1; CDR3aa: CASTMMGNSGYTF; CDR3nt: TGTGCCAGCACCATGATGGGGAATTCGGGCTACACCTTC
j_gene: TRBJ2-7; d_gene: TRBD2; abundance: many; v_gene: TRBV6-2/TRBV6-3; CDR3aa: CASSYTSAYEQYF; CDR3nt: TGTGCCAGCAGTTATACTAGCGCCTACGAGCAGTACTTC
j_gene: TRBJ1-1; d_gene: -; abundance: -; v_gene: TRBV7-2; CDR3aa: CASSLGWGETEAFF; CDR3nt: TGTGCCAGCAGCTTGGGTTGGGGGGAAACTGAAGCTTTCTTT